This TCR beta chain originates from a study of metastatic and nonmetastatic thyroid tumors. Overall study context: Across peripheral blood and tumor or nodule tissue samples taken from malignant and benign thyroid patients, the repertoires were compared with one another.

Findings and limits, study-wide: According to reports, the diversity of TCR beta was significantly higher in malignant thyroid tumors than in benign nodules, and this held in both blood and tumor samples.

In regard to this clone: Its target is unknown. A junction end diverges from the germline sequence, so it may reflect a read error.

Each patient went into thyroid surgery without having received any treatment. Original handling: Researchers built a distant-metastasis classifier for papillary thyroid cancer that drew on CDR3 differences across clinicopathological groups. MiXCR was used by TCRdb to re-call the PCR reads. The V and J calls were determined by TCRdb, not by the authors. The table includes 20,000 or so clones, roughly 15% detected once. Germline CDR1 and CDR2: LNHDA and SQIVND (reference sequence). The CDR3 has 13 amino acids. What was sequenced was tumor tissue. J is TRBJ2-7 and V is TRBV19, with D maybe TRBD2 (6 bases). The sequence was obtained from a female donor with papillary thyroid cancer or a benign thyroid nodule (not recorded which). Some clones in this sample may be carry-over from other donors' samples. This CDR3 reads CSSSIRSGYQQYF. The CDR3 bases are TGTTCCAGTAGTATCCGTAGCGGCTACCAGCAGTACTTC.